Detailed here is one T cell receptor (beta chain). This sample is part of a study of shared clonotypes between healthy human individuals. Germline V gene lookup returns CDR1 SGHNT and CDR2 YENEEA. This CDR3 is 13 amino acids long. V shed 2 bases and J shed 2 bases, with 5 bases lying between them. The assay was immunoSEQ multiplex PCR, and TCRdb's table has in-frame clones only and misses some. The sample has about 2.4 million clones; 93% are singletons. The specimen was naive CD4+ T cells from PBMCs. Subset in this sample: CD45RA+ positively selected. This clonotype was obtained from a man in his late teens or twenties in good health. Some clones in this sample may be carry-over from other donors' samples. The rearrangement links TRBV11-3 to TRBJ2-3; D is unresolved. CDR3 DNA sequence: TGTGCCAGCAGCTTACTCTTCACAGATACGCAGTATTTT. Translating gives CASSLLFTDTQYF.